Shown below are 13 T cell receptor beta chains from a single sample sequenced in a study of T cell responses to AZD1222 COVID-19 vaccine. Repertoires were generated with immunoSEQ multiplex PCR, while TCRdb's copy carries only in-frame clones and drops some. Altogether some 120,000 clones are present, about 89% being singletons, with the ten largest covering less than 11%. The material sequenced was peripheral blood, taken on day 0 of AZD1222 vaccination. These receptors came from an adult in good health.

In this sample, this clone turned up once. The V gene is TRBV29-1, the J gene TRBJ2-7; D uncertain. The CDR3 contains 10 residues. Germline V gene lookup returns CDR1 SQVTM and CDR2 ANQGSEA. With 4 bases removed from V and 6 bases from J, the gap between germline ends came to 7 bases. This chain's CDR3 is CSVVKGEQYF. The CDR3 nucleotides read TGCAGCGTTGTCAAAGGCGAGCAGTACTTC.

The chain links TRBV6-5 to TRBJ2-7; D perhaps matches TRBD2 (5 bases). V shed 3 bases and J shed 3 bases, with 9 bases lying between them. Germline V lookup: CDR1 MNHEY, CDR2 SVGAGI. The length of the CDR3 is 13 residues. The CDR3 protein is CASSYGSDYEQYF. CDR3 nucleotide sequence: TGTGCCAGCAGTTATGGTAGCGACTACGAGCAGTACTTC.

This chain joins TRBV27 and TRBJ1-6; 7 bases map to TRBD1. Trimming removed 5 bases from V and 7 bases from J; junction bases left unmatched: 14. Germline CDR1 and CDR2: MNHEY and SMNVEV (reference sequence). The CDR3 runs 17 residues. This chain's CDR3 is CASSLGEQGSRNSPLHF. The CDR3 coding sequence is TGTGCCAGCAGTCTAGGGGAACAGGGGAGTAGGAATTCACCCCTCCACTTT.

V and J are TRBV28 and TRBJ2-2; no definite D call. V was clipped by 9 bases and J by 7 bases, with 12 bases between them. CDR3 length: 12 amino acids. Per germline, CDR1 MDHEN and CDR2 SYDVKM. Here the CDR3 reads CASRHPSGELFF. As DNA, the CDR3 is TGTGCCAGTCGGCACCCTAGCGGGGAGCTGTTTTTT. The full variable domain, in which reference TRBV28 and TRBJ2-2 provide the parts outside the CDR3, is DVKVTQSSRYLVKRTGEKVFLECVQDMDHENMFWYRQDPGLGLRLIYFSYDVKMKEKGDIPEGYSVSREKKERFSLILESASTNQTSMYLCASRHPSGELFFGEGSRLTVL.

As regards this clone: An end of the junction differs from the germline gene, which may be a read error. V and J are TRBV30 and TRBJ2-1, with D possibly TRBD2 on 6 matching bases. The germline V gene encodes CDR1 GTSNPN and CDR2 SVGIG (reference sequence). The length of the CDR3 is 16 residues. CDR3 in amino acids: CAWGVFRETIYNEQFF. The CDR3 bases are TGTGCCTGGGGTGTATTTCGGGAGACGATATACAATGAGCAGTTCTTC. The full variable domain, in which reference TRBV30 and TRBJ2-1 provide the parts outside the CDR3, is SQTIHQWPATLVQPVGSPLSLECTVEGTSNPNLYWYRQAAGRGLQLLFYSVGIGQISSEVPQNLSASRPQDRQFILSSKKLLLSDSGFYLCAWGVFRETIYNEQFFGPGTRLTVL.

The rearrangement joins TRBV18 to TRBJ1-1; a possible D gene is TRBD1 (5 bases). The germline V gene has CDR1 KGHSH and CDR2 LQKENI. V lost 5 bases and J lost 1, with 14 bases in between. The CDR3 totals 15 residues. CDR3 in DNA: TGTGCCAGCTCATCTGCTCAGGGAAAGAACACTGAAGCTTTCTTT. Its translation: CASSSAQGKNTEAFF.

This clone was seen once. This CDR3 is CASSLGNTGELFF. DNA for the CDR3: TGTGCCAGCAGCCTCGGGAACACCGGGGAGCTGTTTTTT. The J gene is TRBJ2-2, the V gene TRBV7-3; D unclear. This CDR3 region has 13 residues. CDR1 and CDR2 (germline): SGHTA, FQGTGA. V gave up 5 bases and J gave up 1 base, with 5 bases separating them. The variable domain in full, completed from reference TRBV7-3 and TRBJ2-2, reads GAGVSQTPSNKVTEKGKYVELRCDPISGHTALYWYRQSLGQGPEFLIYFQGTGAADDSGLPNDRFFAVRPEGSVSTLKIQRTERGDSAVYLCASSLGNTGELFFGEGSRLTVL.

V usage is TRBV9 and J usage is TRBJ1-1; no clear D. Trimming left V 0 bases short and J 7 bases short, with 13 bases between. Germline V CDR1 and CDR2: SGDLS, YYNGEE. CDR3 length equals 14 residues. CDR3 region: CASSVGRAASEAFF. Here the CDR3 DNA reads TGTGCCAGCAGCGTAGGAAGGGCGGCGAGTGAAGCTTTCTTT.

The chain uses TRBV3-1 (or the pseudogene TRBV3-2) and TRBJ2-1; 8 bases align to TRBD2. The CDR3 sequence is 16 residues long. Germline CDR1 is LGHDT and CDR2 is YNNKEL (reference sequence). V lost 0 bases and J lost 7; bases outside the gene matches: 8. The CDR3 loop is CASSQDWAGGSNEQFF. The CDR3 DNA reads as TGTGCCAGCAGCCAAGATTGGGCGGGGGGTTCGAATGAGCAGTTCTTC.

The chain couples TRBV5-1 to TRBJ1-1, with TRBD1 identical over 9 bases. Germline-derived CDR1 and CDR2 are SGHRS and YFSETQ. The V segment lost 0 bases and the J segment 7 bases; nucleotides outside the gene matches: 7. The CDR3 covers 15 residues. DNA for the CDR3: TGCGCCAGCAGCTTGGCCCTCCCGGGACAGGGTGAAGCTTTCTTT. Translated, it gives CASSLALPGQGEAFF. The full variable domain, its missing parts supplied by reference TRBV5-1 and TRBJ1-1, is KAGVTQTPRYLIKTRGQQVTLSCSPISGHRSVSWYQQTPGQGLQFLFEYFSETQRNKGNFPGRFSGRQFSNSRSEMNVSTLELGDSALYLCASSLALPGQGEAFFGQGTRLTVV.

The rearrangement links TRBV11-2 to TRBJ2-1; D tentatively fits TRBD1 or TRBD2 (5 bases each). In germline, CDR1 is SGHAT, CDR2 FQNNGV. Deletions cut 2 bases from V and 6 bases from J, with 17 bases between. The CDR3 length is 16 residues. CDR3 nucleotide sequence: TGTGCCAGCAGCTTAATTCCCCCCGGGACGATCAATGAGCAGTTCTTC. It translates to CASSLIPPGTINEQFF.

This clone has only one observation. The rearrangement links TRBV28 to TRBJ1-5, with a weak D call TRBD1 (6 bases). CDR3 length: 16 amino acids. Trimming removed 3 bases from V and 10 bases from J, with 22 bases in between. CDR1 and CDR2 (germline): MDHEN, SYDVKM. The CDR3 reads CASSLGGAQGGRPQHF. CDR3 nucleotides: TGTGCCAGCAGTTTGGGGGGGGCCCAGGGCGGTCGCCCCCAGCATTTT.

The chain combines TRBV6-5 with TRBJ2-7, with 8 bases fitting TRBD2. Germline trimming cut 5 bases from V and 3 bases from J; bases unmatched to any gene: 6. The CDR3 contains 14 residues. Germline V gene data show CDR1 as MNHEY and CDR2 as SVGAGI. The CDR3 region is CASSRGGKSYEQYF. The CDR3 coding sequence is TGTGCCAGCAGTCGGGGGGGCAAGAGCTACGAGCAGTACTTC.